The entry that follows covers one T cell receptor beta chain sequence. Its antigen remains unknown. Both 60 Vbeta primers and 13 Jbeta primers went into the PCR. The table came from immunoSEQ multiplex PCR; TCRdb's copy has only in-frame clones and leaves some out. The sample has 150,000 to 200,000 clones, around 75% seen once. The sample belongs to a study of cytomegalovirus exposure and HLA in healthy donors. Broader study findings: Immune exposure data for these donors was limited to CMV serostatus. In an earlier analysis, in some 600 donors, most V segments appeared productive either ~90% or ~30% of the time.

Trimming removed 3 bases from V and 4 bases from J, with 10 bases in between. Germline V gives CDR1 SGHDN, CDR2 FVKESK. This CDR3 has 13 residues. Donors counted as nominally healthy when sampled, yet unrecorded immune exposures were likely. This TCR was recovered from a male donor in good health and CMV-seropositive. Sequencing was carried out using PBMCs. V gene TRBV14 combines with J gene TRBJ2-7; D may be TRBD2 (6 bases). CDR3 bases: TGTGCCAGCAGCCAGGGACTCGCTTACGAGCAGTACTTC. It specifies CASSQGLAYEQYF. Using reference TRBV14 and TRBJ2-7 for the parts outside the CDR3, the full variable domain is EAGVTQFPSHSVIEKGQTVTLRCDPISGHDNLYWYRRVMGKEIKFLLHFVKESKQDESGMPNNRFLAERTGGTYSTLKVQPAELEDSGVYFCASSQGLAYEQYFGPGTRLTVT.